This is a list of T cell receptor beta chains from one sample in a study of blood T cells in healthy people across ages. TCRdb processed the 5' RACE reads anew with MiXCR; each CDR3 protein has one entry. In the table there are 1.5 million to 2 million distinct CDR3 sequences, about 28% of which are singletons. The specimen sequenced was blood. The receptors originated from a woman aged 30 to 39 in good health. Both conserved end residues are part of each CDR3. D genes are given only for firm matches. Clone size appears in some rows only: once, few, many, or a class for an expanded clone.

v_call	clone_size	j_call	d_call	cdr3_nt	cdr3_aa
TRBV7-6	NA	TRBJ2-1	TRBD2	TGTGCCAGCAGCCAAGGGACTAGCGGGAGGGGTGAGCAGTTCTTC	CASSQGTSGRGEQFF
TRBV28	few	TRBJ2-1	NA	TGTGCCAGCCTAGCTAGGGATTACAATGAGCAGTTCTTC	CASLARDYNEQFF
TRBV28	few	TRBJ2-5	NA	TGTGCCAGCAGTTTTAGTACGGGGGCCACGACCCAGTACTTC	CASSFSTGATTQYF
TRBV9	many	TRBJ2-7	NA	TGTGCCAGACCTAGAGACGAGCAGTACTTC	CARPRDEQYF
TRBV7-3	few	TRBJ1-1	NA	TGTGCCAGCAGCCCCTCCCCCCCGGAAGCTTTCTTT	CASSPSPPEAFF
TRBV12-3/TRBV12-4	NA	TRBJ2-5	NA	TGTGCCAGCAGTCAGGGCCAGGACCAAGAGACCCAGTACTTC	CASSQGQDQETQYF
TRBV5-1	many	TRBJ2-7	NA	TGCGCCAGCAGCTTCGACAGCACCTACGAGCAGTACTTC	CASSFDSTYEQYF
TRBV5-1	many	TRBJ2-7	TRBD1	TGCGCCAGCAGCCTGGGACAGGGGAGGGGCGAGCAGTACTTC	CASSLGQGRGEQYF
TRBV24-1	NA	TRBJ1-2	NA	TGTGCCACCAGTGAGGGGGACCCATTAACCGGCTACACCTTC	CATSEGDPLTGYTF
TRBV13	once	TRBJ2-1	TRBD2	TGTGCCAGCAGTTCCCGGGAGGACAATGAGCGGTTCTTC	CASSSREDNERFF
TRBV29-1	few	TRBJ2-5	NA	TGCAGCAGCAAGAGAGGGGGGCAGCAGTACTTC	CSSKRGGQQYF
TRBV29-1	NA	TRBJ1-1	NA	TGCAGCGTTGGGGTGGAAGCTTTCTTT	CSVGVEAFF
TRBV20-1	many	TRBJ2-1	TRBD2	TGCAGTGCTAGAGATGCAAGCGGGAGGTATGAGCAGTTCTTC	CSARDASGRYEQFF
TRBV12-5	many	TRBJ1-2	NA	TGTGCTAGTGGTTCTGGGACCACGGGGATTCCAGATGGCTACACCTTC	CASGSGTTGIPDGYTF
TRBV28	NA	TRBJ1-6	NA	TGTGCCAGCAGTCGAACGGGGGCTCCTAAGTCACCCCTCCACTTT	CASSRTGAPKSPLHF
TRBV7-2	many	TRBJ2-7	TRBD2	TGTGCCAGCAACCGGGAGGGGAGCTCCTACGAGCAGTACTTC	CASNREGSSYEQYF
TRBV20-1	NA	TRBJ2-1	NA	TGCAGTGCCCTAAGCAGGGGTTGGAATGAGCAGTTCTTC	CSALSRGWNEQFF
TRBV27	few	TRBJ2-3	TRBD1	TGTGCCAGCAGCCCACTATCCGGGACAGGGGACACAGATACGCAGTATTTT	CASSPLSGTGDTDTQYF
TRBV12-3/TRBV12-4	NA	TRBJ2-3	NA	TGTGCCAGCAGACTGAGCACAGATGCGCAGTATTTT	CASRLSTDAQYF
TRBV6-2/TRBV6-3	NA	TRBJ2-1	NA	TGTGCCAGCAGCCTCTACTCCGACAATGAGCAGTTCTTC	CASSLYSDNEQFF
TRBV12-3/TRBV12-4	few	TRBJ2-5	TRBD1	TGTGCCAGCAGCCCTCAGTCGGGACAGGGGGCGCCTGAGACCCAGTACTTC	CASSPQSGQGAPETQYF
TRBV4-1	NA	TRBJ2-7	TRBD2	TGCGCCAGCGCAGCAACCACGGGAGGTTACGAGCAGTACTTC	CASAATTGGYEQYF
TRBV4-3	many	TRBJ2-1	NA	TGCGCCAGCAGCCAGGACGAGGGGGGCGATGAGCAGTTCTTC	CASSQDEGGDEQFF
TRBV4-3	few	TRBJ1-2	NA	TGCGCCAGCAGCCAAGAAGTGGGACATAGTAGTAACTATGGCTACACCTTC	CASSQEVGHSSNYGYTF
TRBV6-5	many	TRBJ1-2	NA	TGTGCCAGCAGTTCCGGCAGTAGGACAGCTAACTATGGCTACACCTTC	CASSSGSRTANYGYTF
TRBV5-1	many	TRBJ2-7	NA	TGCGCCAGCATAGTCTACGAGCAGTACTTC	CASIVYEQYF
TRBV7-2	NA	TRBJ2-1	NA	TGTGCCAGCAGCTTACAGCGCGCGGGGTACAATGAGCAGTTCTTC	CASSLQRAGYNEQFF
TRBV18	NA	TRBJ1-2	NA	TGTGCCAGCTCACCGCTGGGGGCGAGGGACTATGGCTACACCTTC	CASSPLGARDYGYTF
TRBV28	NA	TRBJ2-3	TRBD1	TGTGCCAGCAGAGAACAGGGGGCCAACACAGATACGCAGTATTTT	CASREQGANTDTQYF
TRBV7-9	few	TRBJ2-5	NA	TGTGCCCGCAGCCCACGTCAGGGCGGGGAGACCCAGTACTTC	CARSPRQGGETQYF
TRBV29-1	many	TRBJ2-7	TRBD1	TGCAGCGTATACTCCGGGACAGGGAGACCCTACGAGCAGTACTTC	CSVYSGTGRPYEQYF
TRBV12-3/TRBV12-4	many	TRBJ2-4	TRBD2	TGTGCCAGCAGTGGACTAGCGGGAAACATTCAGTACTTC	CASSGLAGNIQYF
TRBV12-3/TRBV12-4	many	TRBJ2-7	NA	TGTGCCAGCAGCCTTCTTAGCTATGCTGTTGCCGAGCAGTACTTC	CASSLLSYAVAEQYF
TRBV7-2	NA	TRBJ1-2	NA	TGTGCCAGCAGCCCGGGATTTACATACTATGGCTACACCTTC	CASSPGFTYYGYTF
TRBV5-1	NA	TRBJ2-2	NA	TGCGCCAGCAGGGAGTTAACGAACACCGGGGAGCTGTTTTTT	CASRELTNTGELFF
TRBV18	NA	TRBJ2-6	NA	TGTGCCAGCTCACCTCTGGCTAGCAAGGGGATCGGCGCTTCGGGCGGGGCCAACGTCCTGACTTTC	CASSPLASKGIGASGGANVLTF
TRBV2	NA	TRBJ1-2	NA	TGTGCCAGTGGGGGAGGGACTCTCTATGGCTACACCTTC	CASGGGTLYGYTF
TRBV29-1	few	TRBJ2-7	NA	TGCAGCGTTCTGGCGGGGGCCGAGCAGTACTTC	CSVLAGAEQYF
TRBV15	few	TRBJ2-1	NA	TGTGCCACCAGCTTTCTAGAGAGGCTGTTCTTC	CATSFLERLFF
TRBV6-1	NA	TRBJ1-5	TRBD1	TGTGCCAGCAGGGAGGGGGCGGCTTATAGCAATCAGCCCCAGCATTTT	CASREGAAYSNQPQHF
TRBV20-1	many	TRBJ2-5	TRBD2	TGCAGTGCTAGCCAGGGACTAGCAGGGCAGTACTTC	CSASQGLAGQYF
TRBV2	NA	TRBJ2-7	TRBD2	TGTGCCAGCAGCCCCATACTAGCGGAAAACTCCTACGAACAGTACTTC	CASSPILAENSYEQYF
TRBV6-1	NA	TRBJ2-1	TRBD1	TGTGCCAGCAGTGAGGACAGGGACCTCTCCAATTTGTTCTTC	CASSEDRDLSNLFF
TRBV5-5	many	TRBJ2-1	NA	TGTGCCAGCAGCTTGGTGGGGCTGGATGAGCAGTTCTTC	CASSLVGLDEQFF
TRBV7-6	many	TRBJ2-7	NA	TGTGCCAGCAGCTTAGCTAGGACGGGGGAGCAGTACTTC	CASSLARTGEQYF
TRBV7-8	few	TRBJ2-1	TRBD2	TGTGCCAGCAGCTTAGGAGGTAGCGGGAGGGCTCATAAGGATGAGCAGTTCTTC	CASSLGGSGRAHKDEQFF
TRBV29-1	many	TRBJ2-6	NA	TGCAGCGTTCTTACACTCCGGGACGGCCTCTCTGGGGCCAACGTCCTGACTTTC	CSVLTLRDGLSGANVLTF
TRBV7-9	NA	TRBJ2-1	NA	TGTGCCAGCAGCCCCTCGGAACTAGCAATTTCCTACAATGAGCAGTTCTTC	CASSPSELAISYNEQFF